The next 22 T cell receptor beta chains were all read from a single sample in a study of T cell responses to AZD1222 COVID-19 vaccine. Repertoires were generated with immunoSEQ multiplex PCR, while TCRdb's copy carries only in-frame clones and drops some. The sample has 150,000 to 160,000 clones; 85% to 95% are singletons. Specimen: peripheral blood, collected 28 days after the second AZD1222 dose. The receptors shown here come from an adult who received the AZD1222 COVID-19 vaccine.

V usage is TRBV10-3 and J usage is TRBJ2-7, with D tentatively TRBD1 or TRBD2 (6 bases each). Germline V gene sequence: CDR1 ENHRY, CDR2 SYGVKD. Trimming pared 8 bases from V and 6 bases from J, leaving 17 bases between. There are 13 residues in the CDR3. The CDR3 protein is CAISRGGLGEQYF. The CDR3 coding sequence is TGTGCCATCTCCAGGGGAGGATTGGGCGAGCAGTACTTC.

V gene TRBV12-3 or TRBV12-4 combines with J gene TRBJ1-5, with no clear D. This CDR3 has 13 residues. Deletions cut 8 bases from V and 5 bases from J, with 13 bases between. Here the CDR3 reads CASRGVWDQPQHF. The CDR3 region has the DNA TGTGCCAGCCGGGGAGTATGGGATCAGCCCCAGCATTTT.

The chain joins TRBV7-9 to TRBJ2-7; 10 nucleotides align to TRBD1. The CDR3 consists of 15 residues. Germline V gene lookup returns CDR1 SEHNR and CDR2 FQNEAQ (reference sequence). V was clipped by 5 bases and J by 7 bases; unmatched bases: 11. The CDR3 coding sequence is TGTGCCAGCAGCCCCTGGGACAGGGGTAGGGATGAGCAGTACTTC. Residues: CASSPWDRGRDEQYF.

The rearrangement joins TRBV9 to TRBJ1-6; possibly TRBD1 for D (6 bases). Germline values: CDR1 SGDLS, CDR2 YYNGEE. The CDR3 sequence is 17 residues long. Trimming took 0 bases from V and 10 from J, leaving 20 bases between them. The CDR3 coding sequence is TGTGCCAGCAGCGTAGGGCAGGGGTTTAACGCTAAGTCACCCCTCCACTTT. Its protein product is CASSVGQGFNAKSPLHF.

The DNA of the CDR3 is TGTGCCAGCAGCGTATATAGCCCTCCCTACACTGAAGCTTTCTTT. Translated, it gives CASSVYSPPYTEAFF. The chain couples TRBV9 to TRBJ1-1; D unclear. The V gene's germline CDR1 is SGDLS and CDR2 YYNGEE. This CDR3 region has 15 residues. V was shortened by 1 base and J by 3 bases, with 13 bases between the two germline ends.

In this sample, this clone turned up a few times. CDR3 DNA: TGTGCCAGCAGCTTAGGACAGGGAAACGAGCAGTACTTC. Amino acid sequence: CASSLGQGNEQYF. The rearrangement links TRBV7-9 to TRBJ2-7; 7 nucleotides match TRBD1. Germline lookup yields CDR1 SEHNR and CDR2 FQNEAQ (reference sequence). The V gene end was trimmed by 1 base and the J gene end by 5 bases; junction bases not matched to a gene: 2. This CDR3 comprises 13 residues.

The rearrangement uses TRBV5-6 and TRBJ1-4, with D maybe TRBD1 (5 bases). The germline V gene encodes CDR1 SGHDT and CDR2 YYEEEE. This CDR3 contains 13 residues. V lost 0 bases and J lost 14, with 14 bases in between. Written as DNA, the CDR3 is TGTGCCAGCAGCTTGGGGGCCCAAGGGGATCTGTTTTTT. Protein: CASSLGAQGDLFF.

The CDR3 is CSASGQSFSGANVLTF. The CDR3 nucleotides read TGCAGTGCTAGTGGACAGTCCTTCTCTGGGGCCAACGTCCTGACTTTC. The V and J genes are TRBV20-1 and TRBJ2-6; D is perhaps TRBD1 (6 bases). V lost 3 bases and J lost 0, with 12 bases in between. The CDR3 covers 16 residues. Germline-derived CDR1 and CDR2 are DFQATT and SNEGSKA (reference sequence).

The chain employs TRBV5-1 and TRBJ2-7; no firm D call. The CDR3 is made up of 17 amino acids. Trimming stripped 0 bases from V and 0 bases from J, with 16 bases between. CDR1 SGHRS and CDR2 YFSETQ come from the germline V gene. In DNA, the CDR3 is TGCGCCAGCAGCTTGGTCGTTTTGGGCTCCTCCTCCTACGAGCAGTACTTC. Translating gives CASSLVVLGSSSYEQYF. The full variable domain, rest sourced from reference TRBV5-1 and TRBJ2-7, is KAGVTQTPRYLIKTRGQQVTLSCSPISGHRSVSWYQQTPGQGLQFLFEYFSETQRNKGNFPGRFSGRQFSNSRSEMNVSTLELGDSALYLCASSLVVLGSSSYEQYFGPGTRLTVT.

The gene calls are TRBV14 and TRBJ2-1, with D hard to call. Germline V gene lookup returns CDR1 SGHDN and CDR2 FVKESK. V dropped 0 bases and J dropped 4 bases, with 16 bases sitting between them. The CDR3 has 17 residues. The CDR3, as DNA: TGTGCCAGCAGCCAAGATGTTAAACGGTATCTTTACAATGAGCAGTTCTTC. As protein: CASSQDVKRYLYNEQFF. The full variable domain, rest sourced from reference TRBV14 and TRBJ2-1, is EAGVTQFPSHSVIEKGQTVTLRCDPISGHDNLYWYRRVMGKEIKFLLHFVKESKQDESGMPNNRFLAERTGGTYSTLKVQPAELEDSGVYFCASSQDVKRYLYNEQFFGPGTRLTVL.

J is TRBJ1-1 and V is TRBV6-6; possible D gene TRBD1, 6 bases. Trimming removed 5 bases from V and 7 bases from J, with 17 bases in between. CDR1 and CDR2 (germline): MNHNY, SVGAGI (reference sequence). The CDR3 spans 14 residues. The CDR3 DNA sequence: TGTGCCAGCAGTATGGACAGTACGACAGGTGAAGCTTTCTTT. As protein: CASSMDSTTGEAFF.

This sequence joins TRBV6-5 and TRBJ1-6; D uncertain. The CDR3 is 16 amino acids. Germline assignment: CDR1 MNHEY and CDR2 SVGAGI. With 2 bases removed from V and 10 bases from J, the gap between germline ends came to 18 bases. Here the CDR3 DNA reads TGTGCCAGCAGTTACGGAGGGCACAGCAGAAAGTCACCCCTCCACTTT. Translating gives CASSYGGHSRKSPLHF.

The genes are TRBV28 and TRBJ2-4, with D maybe TRBD2 (6 bases). Germline V gene data show CDR1 as MDHEN and CDR2 as SYDVKM. The CDR3 runs 14 residues. V shed 8 bases and J shed 0 bases, with 11 bases lying between them. The CDR3 DNA reads as TGTGCCAGCTCCGGGGACTTAGCCAAAAACATTCAGTACTTC. Translated: CASSGDLAKNIQYF.

The chain links TRBV4-1 to TRBJ2-2; D is ambiguous. From germline, CDR1 is MGHRA and CDR2 YSYEKL. V lost 5 bases and J 4 bases, leaving 2 bases between the germline ends. This CDR3 is 11 amino acids long. The DNA for the CDR3 is TGCGCCAGCAGCTCCACCGGGGAGCTGTTTTTT. It encodes CASSSTGELFF.

The V gene is TRBV30, the J gene TRBJ2-2; 16 nucleotides match TRBD2. V shed 8 bases and J 2 bases; nucleotides not matched to a gene: 8. Germline CDR1 reads GTSNPN; CDR2 reads SVGIG (reference sequence). The CDR3 extends over 17 amino acids. The CDR3 DNA reads TGTGCCGCAAGGGGACTAGCGGGGGGGCTTAACACCGGGGAGCTGTTTTTT. This codes for CAARGLAGGLNTGELFF.

The genes are TRBV6-1 and TRBJ1-4; 9 bases agree with TRBD1. Germline CDR1 is MNHNS and CDR2 is SASEGT. J lost 8 bases, V lost 4 bases, and 11 bases had no gene match. This CDR3 region has 16 residues. This chain's CDR3 is CASSATYRTGDEKLFF. The CDR3 DNA sequence: TGTGCCAGCAGTGCTACTTATAGGACAGGGGACGAAAAACTGTTTTTT.

This chain uses TRBV5-1 with TRBJ1-4, with D uncertain. Trimming left V 6 bases short and J 8 bases short, with 17 bases between. The germline V gene encodes CDR1 SGHRS and CDR2 YFSETQ. The CDR3 loop spans 14 amino acids. CDR3 protein: CASTLEEPTEKLFF. CDR3 DNA: TGCGCCAGCACTCTCGAAGAACCAACAGAAAAACTGTTTTTT.

The gene calls are TRBV13 and TRBJ2-5; 7 bases align to TRBD2. Germline V lookup: CDR1 PRHDT, CDR2 FYEKMQ (reference sequence). J was trimmed by 10 bases and V by 4 bases; bases with no gene match: 12. This CDR3 has 14 residues. The CDR3, as DNA: TGTGCCAGCAGCTGGAGAGGCCCAGGGAGGGACCAGTACTTC. Translating gives CASSWRGPGRDQYF.

The rearrangement links TRBV19 to TRBJ1-2; tentative D call: TRBD1 (5 bases). The CDR3 is 11 amino acids. CDR1 is LNHDA and CDR2 is SQIVND in the germline V gene (reference sequence). V was shortened by 9 bases and J by 4 bases, with 9 bases between the two germline ends. The CDR3: CASRVAYGYTF. The CDR3, as DNA: TGTGCCAGCAGGGTGGCCTATGGCTACACCTTC.

In regard to this clone: One end of the junction does not line up with germline, which may come from a read error. The J gene is TRBJ2-2, the V gene TRBV7-7; 15 bases map to TRBD2. This CDR3 contains 20 residues. The V gene's germline CDR1 is SSHAT and CDR2 FNYEAQ (reference sequence). The DNA for the CDR3 is TGTGCTAGCAGCCCTGGGACTAGCGGGAGGACTGCACTGAACACCGGGGAGCTGTTTTTT. Its translation is CASSPGTSGRTALNTGELFF.

This chain's CDR3 is CAWDPRGGINEQFF. CDR3 nucleotide sequence: TGTGCCTGGGACCCCCGGGGGGGAATCAATGAGCAGTTCTTC. V is TRBV30 and J is TRBJ2-1, with TRBD2 matching over 8 bases. After removal of 5 bases from V and 6 bases from J, the junction contained 9 bases not matched to a gene. CDR3 size: 14 residues. Germline assignment: CDR1 GTSNPN and CDR2 SVGIG (reference sequence).

This sequence joins TRBV24-1 and TRBJ2-1; TRBD1 agrees at 9 bases. Germline values: CDR1 KGHDR, CDR2 SFDVKD. This CDR3 contains 14 residues. V was pared by 3 bases and J by 7 bases, with 3 bases of the junction left unmatched. The CDR3, as DNA: TGTGCCACCAGTGATCGGACAGGGGAGAATGAGCAGTTCTTC. Protein: CATSDRTGENEQFF.